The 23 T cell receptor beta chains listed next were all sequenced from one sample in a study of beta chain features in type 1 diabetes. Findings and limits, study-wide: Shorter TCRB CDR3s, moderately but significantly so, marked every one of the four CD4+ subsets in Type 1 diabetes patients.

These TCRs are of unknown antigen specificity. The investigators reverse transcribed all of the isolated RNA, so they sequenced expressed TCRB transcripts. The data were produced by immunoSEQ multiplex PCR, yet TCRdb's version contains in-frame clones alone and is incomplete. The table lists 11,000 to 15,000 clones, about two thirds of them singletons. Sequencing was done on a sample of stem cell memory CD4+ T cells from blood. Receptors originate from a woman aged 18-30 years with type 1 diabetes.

The CDR3 coding sequence is TGTGCCAGCAGCCTACACCCGGGGGGCGAAAGGACAGCTTTCTTT. Protein product: CASSLHPGGERTAFF. V usage is TRBV16 and J usage is TRBJ1-1, with a possible D match to TRBD1 (6 bases). Germline lookup yields CDR1 KGHSY and CDR2 FQNENV. The CDR3 runs to 15 residues. V lost 4 bases, J lost 10 bases, and 22 bases lay in between.

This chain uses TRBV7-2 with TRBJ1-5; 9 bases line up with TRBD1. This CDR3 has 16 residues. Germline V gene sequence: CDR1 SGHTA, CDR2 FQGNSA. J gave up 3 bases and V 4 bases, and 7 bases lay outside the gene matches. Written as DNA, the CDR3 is TGTGCCAGCAGCTCATTCGGGACAGGGAACAATCAGCCCCAGCATTTT. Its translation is CASSSFGTGNNQPQHF.

The CDR3 nucleotides are TGTGCCAGCATCAGAGGGGGGAACACCGGGGAGCTGTTTTTT. Amino acids: CASIRGGNTGELFF. This sequence joins TRBV5-6 and TRBJ2-2, with a possible D match to TRBD1 (6 bases). CDR1 and CDR2 (germline): SGHDT, YYEEEE. This CDR3 has 14 amino acids. Trimming took 6 bases from V and 1 from J, leaving 10 bases between them. Full variable domain (rest looked up from reference TRBV5-6 and TRBJ2-2): DAGVTQSPTHLIKTRGQQVTLRCSPKSGHDTVSWYQQALGQGPQFIFQYYEEEERQRGNFPDRFSGHQFPNYSSELNVNALLLGDSALYLCASIRGGNTGELFFGEGSRLTVL.

This CDR3 is CASSLVGTSGKGGELFF. As DNA, the CDR3 is TGTGCCAGCAGCTTAGTAGGGACTAGCGGGAAGGGCGGGGAGCTGTTTTTT. V usage is TRBV7-2 and J usage is TRBJ2-2, with TRBD2 identical over 13 bases. V lost 1 base and J lost 7; bases outside the gene matches: 6. The CDR3 totals 17 residues. Germline CDR1 reads SGHTA; CDR2 reads FQGNSA. The full variable domain, rest sourced from reference TRBV7-2 and TRBJ2-2, is GAGVSQSPSNKVTEKGKDVELRCDPISGHTALYWYRQSLGQGLEFLIYFQGNSAPDKSGLPSDRFSAERTGGSVSTLTIQRTQQEDSAVYLCASSLVGTSGKGGELFFGEGSRLTVL.

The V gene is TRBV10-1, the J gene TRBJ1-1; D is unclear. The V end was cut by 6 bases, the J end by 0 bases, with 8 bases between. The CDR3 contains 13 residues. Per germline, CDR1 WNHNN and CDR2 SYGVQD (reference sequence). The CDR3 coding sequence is TGCGCCAGCAGCCTGACACTGAACACTGAAGCTTTCTTT. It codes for CASSLTLNTEAFF.

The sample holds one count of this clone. The CDR3 nucleotides read TGCGCCACCCAAAGCAGCGGGATGATAGGAGATACGCAGTATTTT. This codes for CATQSSGMIGDTQYF. This sequence joins TRBV5-1 and TRBJ2-3, with 7 bases identical to TRBD2. The CDR3 length is 15 residues. Germline V gene data show CDR1 as SGHRS and CDR2 as YFSETQ. V was clipped by 9 bases and J by 5 bases; unmatched bases: 15.

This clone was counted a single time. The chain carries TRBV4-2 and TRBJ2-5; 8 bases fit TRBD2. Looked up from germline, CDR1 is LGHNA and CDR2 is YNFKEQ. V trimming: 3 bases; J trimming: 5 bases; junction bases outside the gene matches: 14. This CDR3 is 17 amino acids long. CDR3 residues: CASSHGASGFPRETQYF. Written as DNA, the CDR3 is TGTGCCAGCAGCCATGGGGCTAGCGGGTTCCCGAGGGAGACCCAGTACTTC.

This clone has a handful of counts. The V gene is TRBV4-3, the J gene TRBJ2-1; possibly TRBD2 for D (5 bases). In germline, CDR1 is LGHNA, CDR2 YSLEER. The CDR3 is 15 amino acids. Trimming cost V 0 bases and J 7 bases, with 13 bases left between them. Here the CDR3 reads CASSQESPRGNEQFF. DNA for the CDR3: TGCGCCAGCAGCCAAGAGTCTCCCCGGGGTAATGAGCAGTTCTTC.

Written as DNA, the CDR3 is TGTGCCAGCAGCAACAGGGAGACCTACAATGAGCAGTTCTTC. As protein: CASSNRETYNEQFF. The chain recombines TRBV9 with TRBJ2-1, with a possible D match to TRBD1 (6 bases). CDR1 is SGDLS and CDR2 is YYNGEE in the germline V gene. V lost 4 bases and J lost 2, with 10 bases in between. The CDR3 contains 14 residues.

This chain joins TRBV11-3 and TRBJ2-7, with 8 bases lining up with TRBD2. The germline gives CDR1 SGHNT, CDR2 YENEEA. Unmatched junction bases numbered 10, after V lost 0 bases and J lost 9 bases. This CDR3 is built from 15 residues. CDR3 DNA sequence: TGTGCCAGCAGCTTAGATCAGCGGGAGCGAGGGGTGCAGTACTTC. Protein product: CASSLDQRERGVQYF.

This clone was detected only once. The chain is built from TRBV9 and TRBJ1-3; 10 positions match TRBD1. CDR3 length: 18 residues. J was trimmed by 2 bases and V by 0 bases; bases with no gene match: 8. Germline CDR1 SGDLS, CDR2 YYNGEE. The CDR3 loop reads CASSVGGTGAFAGNTIYF. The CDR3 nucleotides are TGTGCCAGCAGCGTAGGAGGGACAGGGGCATTTGCTGGAAACACCATATATTTT.

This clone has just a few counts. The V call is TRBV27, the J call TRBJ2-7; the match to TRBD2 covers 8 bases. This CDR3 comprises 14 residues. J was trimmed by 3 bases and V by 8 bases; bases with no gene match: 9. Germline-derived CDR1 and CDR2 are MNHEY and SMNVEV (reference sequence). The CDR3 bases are TGTGCCAGCCAAACACGGAGCGGGAGCTACGAGCAGTACTTC. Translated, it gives CASQTRSGSYEQYF.

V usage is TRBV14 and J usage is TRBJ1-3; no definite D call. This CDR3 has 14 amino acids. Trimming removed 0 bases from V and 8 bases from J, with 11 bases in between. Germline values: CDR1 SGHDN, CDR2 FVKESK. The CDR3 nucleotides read TGTGCCAGCAGCCAAGACCACCTGGGCTACACCATATATTTT. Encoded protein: CASSQDHLGYTIYF.

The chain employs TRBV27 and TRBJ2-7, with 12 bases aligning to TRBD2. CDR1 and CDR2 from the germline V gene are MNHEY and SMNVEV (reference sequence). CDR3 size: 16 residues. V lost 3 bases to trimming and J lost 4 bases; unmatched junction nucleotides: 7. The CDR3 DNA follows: TGTGCCAGCAGTTTGAAAACTAGCGGGAGGTCTTACGAGCAGTACTTC. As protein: CASSLKTSGRSYEQYF.

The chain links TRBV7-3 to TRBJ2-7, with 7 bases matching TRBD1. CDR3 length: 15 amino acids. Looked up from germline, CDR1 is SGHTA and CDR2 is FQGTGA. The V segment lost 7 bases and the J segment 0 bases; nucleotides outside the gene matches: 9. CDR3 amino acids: CASTNWDSNSYEQYF. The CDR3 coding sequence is TGTGCCAGCACCAACTGGGACAGCAACTCCTACGAGCAGTACTTC.

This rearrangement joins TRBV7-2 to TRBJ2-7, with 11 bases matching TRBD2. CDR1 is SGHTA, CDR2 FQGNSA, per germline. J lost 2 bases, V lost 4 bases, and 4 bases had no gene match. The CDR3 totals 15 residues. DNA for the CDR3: TGTGCCAGCAGCTCCTATAGCGGGGGGGCCTACGAGCAGTACTTC. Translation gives CASSSYSGGAYEQYF.

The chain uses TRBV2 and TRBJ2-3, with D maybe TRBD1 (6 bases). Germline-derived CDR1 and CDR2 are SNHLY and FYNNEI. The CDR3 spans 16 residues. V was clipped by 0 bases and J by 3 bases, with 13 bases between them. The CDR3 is CASSEALGALTDTQYF. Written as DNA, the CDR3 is TGTGCCAGCAGTGAAGCTCTGGGGGCCTTAACAGATACGCAGTATTTT.

The CDR3 is CASSLVGSGVGETQYF. The CDR3 nucleotides are TGTGCCAGCAGCTTGGTGGGGTCAGGGGTGGGAGAGACCCAGTACTTC. The chain recombines TRBV5-4 with TRBJ2-5, with D perhaps TRBD1 (6 bases). This CDR3 is built from 16 residues. Per the germline V gene, CDR1 is SGHNT and CDR2 is YYREEE (reference sequence). The V end was cut by 0 bases, the J end by 4 bases, with 16 bases between. Full variable domain (outside the CDR3, taken from reference TRBV5-4 and TRBJ2-5): ETGVTQSPTHLIKTRGQQVTLRCSSQSGHNTVSWYQQALGQGPQFIFQYYREEENGRGNFPPRFSGLQFPNYSSELNVNALELDDSALYLCASSLVGSGVGETQYFGPGTRLLVL.

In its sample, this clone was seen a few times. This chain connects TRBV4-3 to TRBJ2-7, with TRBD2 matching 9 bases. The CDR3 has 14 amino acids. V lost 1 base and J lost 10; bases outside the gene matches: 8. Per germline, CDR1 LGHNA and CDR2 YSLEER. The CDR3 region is CASSQGWRGGEQYF. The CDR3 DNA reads TGCGCCAGCAGCCAAGGTTGGCGGGGGGGCGAACAGTACTTC.

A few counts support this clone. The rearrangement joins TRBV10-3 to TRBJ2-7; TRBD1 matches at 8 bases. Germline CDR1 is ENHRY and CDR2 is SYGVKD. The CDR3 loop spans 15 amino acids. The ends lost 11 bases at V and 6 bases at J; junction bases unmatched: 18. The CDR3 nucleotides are TGTGCCGTCAATGGGGTCCAGGGCACAGGGGGCGAGCAGTACTTC. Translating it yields CAVNGVQGTGGEQYF.

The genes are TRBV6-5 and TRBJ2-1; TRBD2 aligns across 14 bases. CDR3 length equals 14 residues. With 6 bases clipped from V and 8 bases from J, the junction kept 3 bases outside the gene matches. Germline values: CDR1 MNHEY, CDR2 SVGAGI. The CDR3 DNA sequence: TGTGCCAGCAGGGGACTAGCGGGAGACGATGAGCAGTTCTTC. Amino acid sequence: CASRGLAGDDEQFF.

The CDR3 coding sequence is TGTGCCAGCAGTGAAGAGGGGGCCTATAATTCACCCCTCCACTTT. Amino acids: CASSEEGAYNSPLHF. This chain joins TRBV2 and TRBJ1-6; possible D gene TRBD1, 6 bases. The CDR3 sequence is 15 residues long. CDR1 is SNHLY and CDR2 is FYNNEI in the germline V gene. The V and J ends lost 1 base and 2 bases respectively, with 6 bases between them.

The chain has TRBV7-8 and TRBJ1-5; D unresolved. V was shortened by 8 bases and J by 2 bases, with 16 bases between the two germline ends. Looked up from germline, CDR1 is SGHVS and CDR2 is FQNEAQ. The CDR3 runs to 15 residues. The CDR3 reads CASSSLGRGNQPQHF. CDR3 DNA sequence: TGTGCCAGCTCCTCCCTTGGCCGGGGCAATCAGCCCCAGCATTTT.